These 13 T cell receptor beta chains were sequenced from one sample in a study of CD8 T cells in Susac syndrome. Random hexamers were used to reverse transcribe an amount of roughly 0.5 to 1 ug RNA. MiXCR was run by TCRdb on the immunoSEQ multiplex PCR reads, yielding one entry per CDR3 protein. The profile shows roughly 400,000 distinct CDR3 sequences, approximately 85% of them singletons. Material for sequencing was CD8+ T cells from PBMCs. Receptor source: a human donor with multiple sclerosis.

The chain has TRBV9 and TRBJ2-5, with a tentative D call TRBD2 (6 bases). Trimming removed 3 bases from V and 5 bases from J, with 17 bases in between. The CDR3 is 15 residues long. Per germline, CDR1 SGDLS and CDR2 YYNGEE. CDR3 bases: TGTGCCAGCAGCGCCGGGGGAAACCCTGCTGAGACCCAGTACTTC. This translates into CASSAGGNPAETQYF. The whole variable domain, remainder taken from reference TRBV9 and TRBJ2-5, is DSGVTQTPKHLITATGQRVTLRCSPRSGDLSVYWYQQSLDQGLQFLIQYYNGEERAKGNILERFSAQQFPDLHSELNLSSLELGDSALYFCASSAGGNPAETQYFGPGTRLLVL.

The J gene is TRBJ2-7, the V gene TRBV29-1; 8 bases fit TRBD1. The CDR3 is made up of 14 amino acids. V dropped 5 bases and J dropped 3; count of bases not matched to a gene: 9. CDR1 and CDR2 (germline): SQVTM, ANQGSEA. The CDR3 protein is CSVRPGTGHYEQYF. The CDR3 region has the DNA TGCAGCGTTCGTCCCGGGACAGGCCACTACGAGCAGTACTTC.

A few counts support this clonotype. This rearrangement joins TRBV7-9 to TRBJ1-2; unclear D gene. The CDR3 covers 12 residues. CDR1 and CDR2 (germline): SEHNR, FQNEAQ (reference sequence). Trimming took off 4 bases at V and 5 bases at J, with 8 bases between the two ends. The CDR3 coding sequence is TGTGCCAGCAGCTCGCCCGGTTATGGCTACACCTTC. This sequence encodes CASSSPGYGYTF.

The chain carries TRBV5-1 and TRBJ2-7, with TRBD2 matching 9 bases. The CDR3 spans 16 residues. With V trimmed by 4 bases and J by 2 bases, 10 bases remained unmatched. The germline CDR1 and CDR2 sequences are SGHRS and YFSETQ. The CDR3 protein is CASSPAGGETTYEQYF. In DNA form, the CDR3 reads TGCGCCAGCAGCCCGGCGGGGGGGGAAACGACCTACGAGCAGTACTTC.

The chain links TRBV11-2 to TRBJ2-1, with 8 nucleotides matching TRBD1. The germline gives CDR1 SGHAT, CDR2 FQNNGV. The CDR3 loop spans 14 amino acids. Trimming cost V 6 bases and J 7 bases; bases outside gene matches: 8. The DNA of the CDR3 is TGTGCCAGCAGTCCTCTGACAGGGGAAAATGAGCAGTTCTTC. This encodes CASSPLTGENEQFF.

CDR3 protein: CASSGQNSYEQYF. CDR3 coding DNA: TGTGCCAGCTCCGGGCAAAACTCCTACGAGCAGTACTTC. V usage is TRBV25-1 and J usage is TRBJ2-7; D unresolved. This CDR3 is 13 amino acids long. Germline-derived CDR1 and CDR2 are MGHDK and SYGVNS. The ends were cut back, 8 bases at V and 0 bases at J, with 11 bases in the middle.

This sequence joins TRBV5-4 and TRBJ1-6; no clear D. The CDR3 consists of 16 residues. Per the germline V gene, CDR1 is SGHNT and CDR2 is YYREEE (reference sequence). The V gene lost 0 bases and the J gene lost 6 bases, with 13 bases spanning the gap. The CDR3 loop is CASSLAHGGPNSPLHF. The CDR3 DNA reads TGTGCCAGCAGCTTGGCCCACGGAGGCCCTAATTCACCCCTCCACTTT.

CDR3 bases: TGTGCCAGCAGCTTAGCCGAGGCGGCCGGGGGGCACGAGCAGTACTTC. Protein product: CASSLAEAAGGHEQYF. The J gene is TRBJ2-7, the V gene TRBV7-9, with D perhaps TRBD2 (7 bases). The CDR3 spans 16 residues. Germline assignment: CDR1 SEHNR and CDR2 FQNEAQ (reference sequence). Trimming left V 0 bases short and J 5 bases short, with 17 bases between.

This chain links TRBV7-8 with TRBJ2-1; D unclear. Deletions cut 5 bases from V and 1 base from J, with 12 bases between. The CDR3 extends over 15 amino acids. Germline loops: CDR1 SGHVS, CDR2 FQNEAQ. The chain's CDR3 is CASSPIRASYNEQFF. DNA for the CDR3: TGTGCCAGCAGCCCTATCCGAGCTTCCTACAATGAGCAGTTCTTC.

In its sample, this clonotype was seen once. V is TRBV4-2 and J is TRBJ2-2; no clear D. Per the germline V gene, CDR1 is LGHNA and CDR2 is YNFKEQ. Between the trimmed V and J ends, which lost 1 base and 7 bases, there was a span of 10 bases. CDR3 size: 14 residues. The CDR3 DNA is TGTGCCAGCAGCCAAGTTCCCCTAGGCGGGGAGCTGTTTTTT. It is translated as CASSQVPLGGELFF.

The genes are TRBV5-6 and TRBJ2-5; perhaps TRBD2 as D (5 bases). The germline V gene encodes CDR1 SGHDT and CDR2 YYEEEE. V was clipped by 6 bases and J by 6 bases, with 24 bases between them. The CDR3 is made up of 16 amino acids. DNA of the CDR3: TGTGCCAGCATTCCCGGAGGTTTTCCTGAGCTACAGACCCAGTACTTC. This gives the protein CASIPGGFPELQTQYF. Complete variable domain (other parts from reference TRBV5-6 and TRBJ2-5): DAGVTQSPTHLIKTRGQQVTLRCSPKSGHDTVSWYQQALGQGPQFIFQYYEEEERQRGNFPDRFSGHQFPNYSSELNVNALLLGDSALYLCASIPGGFPELQTQYFGPGTRLLVL.

This chain connects TRBV28 to TRBJ1-1; 8 bases match TRBD1. This CDR3 spans 17 amino acids. With 6 bases clipped from V and 0 bases from J, the junction kept 12 bases outside the gene matches. In germline, CDR1 is MDHEN, CDR2 SYDVKM. CDR3 sequence: CASSLGQAGALNTEAFF. The CDR3 nucleotides are TGTGCCAGCAGCCTGGGACAGGCCGGCGCCCTGAACACTGAAGCTTTCTTT.

The V call is TRBV30, the J call TRBJ1-1; D not resolved. The CDR3 runs 13 residues. From germline, CDR1 is GTSNPN and CDR2 SVGIG (reference sequence). Trimming shortened V by 2 bases and J by 10 bases, and 17 bases separated the two germline ends. CDR3 region: CAWSPFSGAAAFF. CDR3 coding DNA: TGTGCCTGGAGTCCCTTTTCGGGAGCCGCAGCTTTCTTT.